Sequencing of this T cell receptor (beta chain) was carried out in a study of PD-1 blockade in classical Hodgkin lymphoma. Some clones are missing from TCRdb's copy, which holds only in-frame ones; the method was immunoSEQ multiplex PCR. This repertoire shows around 18,000 clones, 70% found once; its top ten account for nearly 2.5%. From germline, CDR1 is LGHNA and CDR2 YSLEER. CDR3 length equals 18 residues. The ends lost 1 base at V and 0 bases at J; junction bases unmatched: 10. Time point specified: cycle 4 day 1 (C4D1), after 6 weeks of nivolumab. There was relapse after autologous stem cell transplantation in every patient, and there was variation in brentuximab vedotin exposure. Magnetic negative selection was used to purify CD4+ T cells from PBMCs that had been thawed.

Sequenced here: CD4+ T cells from blood, sampled before the fourth cycle of nivolumab. This TCR derives from a human donor with classical Hodgkin lymphoma. The gene calls are TRBV4-3 and TRBJ2-5, with TRBD2 identical over 8 bases. The CDR3, as DNA: TGCGCCAGCAGCCAAGTCTGGCAGGGCGGGGGGAACCAAGAGACCCAGTACTTC. Translating it yields CASSQVWQGGGNQETQYF.